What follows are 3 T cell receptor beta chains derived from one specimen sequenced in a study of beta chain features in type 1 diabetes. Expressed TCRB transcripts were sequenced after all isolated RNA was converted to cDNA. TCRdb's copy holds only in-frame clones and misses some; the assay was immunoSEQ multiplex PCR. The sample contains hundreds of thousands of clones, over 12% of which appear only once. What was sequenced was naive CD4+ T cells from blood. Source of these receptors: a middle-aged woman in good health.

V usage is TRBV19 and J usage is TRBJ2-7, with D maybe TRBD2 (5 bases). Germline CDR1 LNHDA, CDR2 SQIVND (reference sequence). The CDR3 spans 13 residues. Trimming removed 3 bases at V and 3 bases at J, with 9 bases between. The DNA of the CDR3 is TGTGCCAGTAGTATGAGGGCCCGCTACGAGCAGTACTTC. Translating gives CASSMRARYEQYF.

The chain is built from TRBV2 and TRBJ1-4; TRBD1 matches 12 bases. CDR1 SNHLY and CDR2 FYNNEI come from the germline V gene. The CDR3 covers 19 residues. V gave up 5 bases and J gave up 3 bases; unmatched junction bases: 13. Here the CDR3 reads CASSFLRGTGGQPNEKLFF. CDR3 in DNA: TGTGCCAGCAGTTTCCTAAGGGGGACAGGGGGCCAACCTAATGAAAAACTGTTTTTT.

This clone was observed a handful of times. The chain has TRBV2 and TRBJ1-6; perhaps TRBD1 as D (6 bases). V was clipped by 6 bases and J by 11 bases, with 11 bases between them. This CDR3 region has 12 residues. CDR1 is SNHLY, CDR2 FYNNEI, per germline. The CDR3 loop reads CASRAGDPPLHF. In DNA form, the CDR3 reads TGTGCCAGCAGGGCAGGGGATCCACCCCTCCACTTT.